One sample yielded the 3 T cell receptor beta chains listed below, sequenced in a study of cytomegalovirus exposure and HLA in healthy donors. Vbeta (60) and Jbeta (13) primers were used in the PCR. Sequencing used immunoSEQ multiplex PCR; TCRdb keeps in-frame clones, though not all of them. Of tens of thousands of clones in the sample, roughly three quarters are singletons; the top ten hold 3% to 4.5%. Sequenced: PBMCs. All receptors derive from a man aged 25 to 40 in good health and CMV-seronegative.

The chain combines TRBV30 with TRBJ2-1; D is possibly TRBD1 (5 bases). Germline lookup yields CDR1 GTSNPN and CDR2 SVGIG (reference sequence). V was cut by 0 bases and J by 0 bases, with 9 bases left in between. This CDR3 has 15 amino acids. The DNA of the CDR3 is TGTGCCTGGAGTGTAGGGGCTAGCTCCTACAATGAGCAGTTCTTC. As protein: CAWSVGASSYNEQFF.

This chain uses TRBV2 with TRBJ2-7, with TRBD1 as a possible D gene (6 bases). The length of the CDR3 is 13 residues. Germline-derived CDR1 and CDR2 are SNHLY and FYNNEI. The ends were cut back, 1 base at V and 2 bases at J, with 6 bases in the middle. The CDR3 DNA sequence: TGTGCCAGCAGTGAAGGGGGGCCCTACGAGCAGTACTTC. This gives the protein CASSEGGPYEQYF.

The chain has TRBV4-1 and TRBJ2-7; TRBD2 might be the D (5 bases). Germline CDR1 reads MGHRA; CDR2 reads YSYEKL. The V gene lost 3 bases and the J gene lost 3 bases, with 18 bases spanning the gap. This CDR3 has 16 residues. The CDR3 here is CASSQNSELQYYEQYF. CDR3 nucleotides: TGCGCCAGCAGCCAGAATAGCGAGCTCCAATACTACGAGCAGTACTTC.